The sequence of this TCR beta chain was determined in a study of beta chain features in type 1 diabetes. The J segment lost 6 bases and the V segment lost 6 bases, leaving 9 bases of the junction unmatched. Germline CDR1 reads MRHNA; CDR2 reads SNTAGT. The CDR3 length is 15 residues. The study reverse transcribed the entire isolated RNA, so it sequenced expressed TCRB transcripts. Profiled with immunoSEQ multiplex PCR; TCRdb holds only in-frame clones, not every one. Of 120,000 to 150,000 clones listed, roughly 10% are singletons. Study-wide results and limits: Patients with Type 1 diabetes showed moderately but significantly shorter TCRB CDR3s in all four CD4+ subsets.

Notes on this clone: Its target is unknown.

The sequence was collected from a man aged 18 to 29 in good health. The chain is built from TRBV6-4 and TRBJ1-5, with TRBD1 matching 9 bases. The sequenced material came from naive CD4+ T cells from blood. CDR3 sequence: CASRVGQGKGQPQHF. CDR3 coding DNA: TGTGCCAGCAGGGTTGGACAGGGGAAGGGTCAGCCCCAGCATTTT.